This entry lists 32 T cell receptor beta chains sequenced from one sample in a study of cytotoxic CD8 clonotypes in ibrutinib-treated CLL. The protocol was immunoSEQ multiplex PCR, while the TCRdb copy is restricted to in-frame clones and leaves out a portion. Here the sample spans around 16,000 clones, around 63% being singletons. The material sequenced was PBMCs, taken before ibrutinib treatment. The receptor set was obtained from a human donor with chronic lymphocytic leukemia.

The genes are TRBV14 and TRBJ1-2, with D possibly matching TRBD1 (6 bases). V lost 5 bases and J lost 6, with 13 bases in between. The CDR3 has 13 amino acids. CDR1 and CDR2 from the germline V gene are SGHDN and FVKESK. The CDR3 nucleotides are TGTGCCAGCAGCTTGAACAGGGCCCATGGCTACACCTTC. This gives the protein CASSLNRAHGYTF. The full variable domain, in which reference TRBV14 and TRBJ1-2 provide the parts outside the CDR3, is EAGVTQFPSHSVIEKGQTVTLRCDPISGHDNLYWYRRVMGKEIKFLLHFVKESKQDESGMPNNRFLAERTGGTYSTLKVQPAELEDSGVYFCASSLNRAHGYTFGSGTRLTVV.

The chain has TRBV5-1 and TRBJ1-6; the D gene is possibly TRBD1 (5 bases). Germline CDR1 SGHRS, CDR2 YFSETQ. V was clipped by 0 bases and J by 9 bases, with 16 bases between them. The CDR3 is made up of 16 amino acids. The CDR3 here is CASSLAGSRAGSPLHF. Here the CDR3 DNA reads TGCGCCAGCAGCTTGGCCGGGAGCAGGGCGGGTTCACCCCTCCACTTT.

The chain joins TRBV7-9 to TRBJ2-5; D remains ambiguous. The V end was cut by 3 bases, the J end by 3 bases, with 8 bases between. Germline values: CDR1 SEHNR, CDR2 FQNEAQ (reference sequence). CDR3 length equals 13 residues. CDR3 loop: CASSFWTEETQYF. Here the CDR3 DNA reads TGTGCCAGCAGCTTTTGGACGGAAGAGACCCAGTACTTC.

The chain couples TRBV4-2 to TRBJ1-2, with no clear D. The V end was cut by 4 bases, the J end by 6 bases, with 12 bases between. Germline V CDR1 and CDR2: LGHNA, YNFKEQ. The CDR3 is 13 residues long. The CDR3 region is CASSPEKSNGYTF. The CDR3 DNA sequence: TGTGCCAGCAGCCCCGAGAAGTCTAATGGCTACACCTTC.

V and J are TRBV27 and TRBJ2-1; either TRBD1 or TRBD2 may supply D (5 bases each). The CDR3 extends over 14 amino acids. Germline-derived CDR1 and CDR2 are MNHEY and SMNVEV (reference sequence). Trimming shortened V by 6 bases and J by 8 bases, and 17 bases separated the two germline ends. The CDR3 loop is CASRFEGRIDEQFF. The CDR3 DNA reads TGTGCCAGCAGATTCGAGGGGCGCATTGATGAGCAGTTCTTC.

The rearrangement links TRBV19 to TRBJ2-1; TRBD1 or TRBD2 may be the D gene (6 bases each). The CDR3 sequence is 13 residues long. Trimming left V 6 bases short and J 8 bases short, with 14 bases between. Germline-derived CDR1 and CDR2 are LNHDA and SQIVND (reference sequence). This CDR3 reads CASRVGGRDEQFF. CDR3 sequence (DNA): TGTGCCAGTAGAGTGGGGGGCCGAGATGAGCAGTTCTTC.

This clone was detected once. The chain employs TRBV11-2 and TRBJ1-4; TRBD1 aligns across 9 bases. V lost 5 bases, J lost 6 bases, and 7 bases stayed unmatched. The length of the CDR3 is 15 residues. Germline CDR1 is SGHAT and CDR2 is FQNNGV. CDR3 protein: CASSPDRGGDEKLFF. The CDR3 bases are TGTGCCAGCAGCCCCGACAGGGGGGGAGATGAAAAACTGTTTTTT.

The V call is TRBV7-6, the J call TRBJ2-7; D not certain. Trimming removed 3 bases at V and 2 bases at J, with 14 bases between. The CDR3 extends over 15 amino acids. Germline V lookup: CDR1 SGHVS, CDR2 FNYEAQ. The CDR3 nucleotides are TGTGCCAGCAGCTTTGAGCCGGGCCCAACCTACGAGCAGTACTTC. It specifies CASSFEPGPTYEQYF.

V is TRBV7-9 and J is TRBJ1-4; 7 bases line up with TRBD1. CDR1 and CDR2 (germline): SEHNR, FQNEAQ (reference sequence). The CDR3 is 14 amino acids. V lost 5 bases, J lost 4 bases, and 4 bases stayed unmatched. The CDR3 region is CASSPRGDNEKLFF. The DNA of the CDR3 is TGTGCCAGCAGCCCCAGGGGGGATAATGAAAAACTGTTTTTT.

This clone was observed a handful of times. The DNA is omitted, as the CDR3 cannot be located on it reliably, and the CDR3 follows TCRdb's listing. V usage is TRBV27 and J usage is TRBJ1-2. Germline CDR1 MNHEY, CDR2 SMNVEV (reference sequence). The CDR3 extends over 13 residues, inclusive of both ends. The CDR3 spells CASSSGRRAGYTF.

The rearrangement links TRBV2 to TRBJ1-1, with no clear D. This CDR3 is built from 14 residues. Looked up from germline, CDR1 is SNHLY and CDR2 is FYNNEI. V was pared by 2 bases and J by 3 bases, with 10 bases between. The CDR3 is CASSEIGGYTEAFF. The CDR3 DNA sequence: TGTGCCAGCAGTGAAATTGGCGGGTACACTGAAGCTTTCTTT.

The DNA of the CDR3 is TGTGCCAGCAGTGAATGGGGCTTTTTCATGAACACTGAAGCTTTCTTT. This translates into CASSEWGFFMNTEAFF. The chain links TRBV25-1 to TRBJ1-1, with D possibly matching TRBD1 (5 bases). V lost 1 base and J lost 0, with 12 bases in between. Germline lookup yields CDR1 MGHDK and CDR2 SYGVNS. The CDR3 sequence is 16 residues long.

This chain uses TRBV5-1 with TRBJ1-2, with 7 bases identical to TRBD1. V lost 0 bases, J lost 4 bases, and 3 bases stayed unmatched. Germline V gives CDR1 SGHRS, CDR2 YFSETQ. The length of the CDR3 is 14 residues. The CDR3 nucleotides read TGCGCCAGCAGCTTGGGACAGGGCCCCTATGGCTACACCTTC. Translation: CASSLGQGPYGYTF.

This clone has more than one count but fewer than ten. V usage is TRBV28 and J usage is TRBJ2-2, with D hard to call. The germline V gene encodes CDR1 MDHEN and CDR2 SYDVKM. The CDR3 has 14 amino acids. Trimming removed 5 bases from V and 4 bases from J, with 11 bases in between. Here the CDR3 DNA reads TGTGCCAGCAGTCGCCAGACTTCCACCGGGGAGCTGTTTTTT. Residues: CASSRQTSTGELFF. Filled out from reference TRBV28 and TRBJ2-2, the complete variable domain reads DVKVTQSSRYLVKRTGEKVFLECVQDMDHENMFWYRQDPGLGLRLIYFSYDVKMKEKGDIPEGYSVSREKKERFSLILESASTNQTSMYLCASSRQTSTGELFFGEGSRLTVL.

The table lists this clone with a few counts. This rearrangement joins TRBV11-1 to TRBJ1-1, with TRBD1 identical over 10 bases. CDR3 length: 14 amino acids. The V segment lost 5 bases and the J segment 2 bases; nucleotides outside the gene matches: 2. Per germline, CDR1 SGHAT and CDR2 FQDESV (reference sequence). CDR3 nucleotides: TGTGCCAGCAGCCCGACAGGGGGCAACACTGAAGCTTTCTTT. This encodes CASSPTGGNTEAFF.

V gene TRBV11-2 combines with J gene TRBJ2-7, with D perhaps assigned TRBD1 or TRBD2 (6 bases each). V dropped 6 bases and J dropped 4 bases, with 13 bases sitting between them. This CDR3 contains 13 residues. CDR1 and CDR2 from the germline V gene are SGHAT and FQNNGV. This chain's CDR3 is CASRGGLEYEQYF. CDR3 nucleotide sequence: TGTGCCAGCAGGGGGGGCCTAGAGTACGAGCAGTACTTC.

The chain uses TRBV28 and TRBJ1-4; 7 bases match TRBD1. The CDR3 is made up of 14 amino acids. The V gene end was trimmed by 6 bases and the J gene end by 8 bases; junction bases not matched to a gene: 9. Germline CDR1 is MDHEN and CDR2 is SYDVKM. CDR3 region: CASSPGQRREKLFF. In DNA, the CDR3 is TGTGCCAGCAGCCCGGGACAGCGTCGGGAAAAACTGTTTTTT.

This clone is medium-sized within its sample. The chain links TRBV6-5 to TRBJ1-2; perhaps TRBD1 as D (5 bases). The CDR3 is 13 amino acids. Germline values: CDR1 MNHEY, CDR2 SVGAGI. Trimming took off 6 bases at V and 4 bases at J, with 12 bases between the two ends. CDR3 coding DNA: TGTGCCAGCAGAGCTTACGGGGGCTATGGCTACACCTTC. Encoded protein: CASRAYGGYGYTF.

The table lists this clone with a few counts. The V call is TRBV2, the J call TRBJ1-1, with unresolved D. Trimming took 3 bases from V and 7 from J, leaving 9 bases between them. From germline, CDR1 is SNHLY and CDR2 FYNNEI. The CDR3 is 12 residues long. The CDR3 is CASSEPTLEAFF. The CDR3 coding sequence is TGTGCCAGCAGTGAGCCTACCCTTGAAGCTTTCTTT.

This clone was seen a handful of times. V usage is TRBV15 and J usage is TRBJ2-7; TRBD2 aligns across 9 bases. With 2 bases clipped from V and 0 bases from J, the junction kept 2 bases outside the gene matches. Germline CDR1 LNHNV, CDR2 YYDKDF (reference sequence). The CDR3 consists of 15 residues. The CDR3 protein is CATSRLAGSSYEQYF. CDR3 nucleotides: TGTGCCACCAGCAGACTAGCGGGAAGCTCCTACGAGCAGTACTTC.

This clone was seen a single time. The chain links TRBV28 to TRBJ2-5; TRBD2 is a possible D gene (7 bases). CDR3 length: 17 residues. Trimming removed 2 bases at V and 3 bases at J, with 19 bases between. The germline V gene encodes CDR1 MDHEN and CDR2 SYDVKM. CDR3 in amino acids: CASSLPSTRGGKETQYF. As DNA, the CDR3 is TGTGCCAGCAGTTTACCCTCCACAAGGGGGGGGAAAGAGACCCAGTACTTC.

This clone was recorded only once. The chain couples TRBV7-8 to TRBJ2-6, with TRBD1 as a possible D gene (5 bases). CDR3 size: 15 residues. CDR1 is SGHVS and CDR2 is FQNEAQ in the germline V gene. Trimming took off 5 bases at V and 4 bases at J, with 12 bases between the two ends. The CDR3 DNA reads TGTGCCAGCAGCCTAGGGGCGCTCGGGGCCAACGTCCTGACTTTC. Its translation is CASSLGALGANVLTF.

This clone occurred once. The J gene is TRBJ2-7, the V gene TRBV6-1, with 11 bases identical to TRBD1. Germline CDR1 and CDR2: MNHNS and SASEGT. V shed 4 bases, J shed 2 bases, and the junction held 4 bases outside the gene matches. The CDR3 covers 15 residues. CDR3: CASSAGTGGTYEQYF. The CDR3 region has the DNA TGTGCCAGCAGTGCGGGGACAGGGGGGACCTACGAGCAGTACTTC.

This clone was seen once. The chain is built from TRBV5-1 and TRBJ2-7; D gene uncertain. CDR3 length: 17 amino acids. The V and J ends lost 0 bases and 0 bases respectively, with 16 bases between them. Germline lookup yields CDR1 SGHRS and CDR2 YFSETQ. In DNA, the CDR3 is TGCGCCAGCAGCTTGGCGGCGGCAGGAACAACCTCCTACGAGCAGTACTTC. It is translated as CASSLAAAGTTSYEQYF.

The chain links TRBV19 to TRBJ1-6; D gene uncertain. The length of the CDR3 is 15 residues. The V end lost 7 bases, the J end lost 3 bases, and 13 bases lay between the germline ends. Per the germline V gene, CDR1 is LNHDA and CDR2 is SQIVND (reference sequence). The CDR3 DNA reads TGTGCCAGTAATTCTGGACCGAGCTATAATTCACCCCTCCACTTT. Encoded protein: CASNSGPSYNSPLHF.

J is TRBJ2-5 and V is TRBV6-6, with D perhaps given as TRBD1 or TRBD2 (6 bases each). Germline loops: CDR1 MNHNY, CDR2 SVGAGI (reference sequence). Trimming left V 5 bases short and J 2 bases short, with 12 bases between. The CDR3 loop spans 14 amino acids. CDR3 sequence reads: CASSGKGGQETQYF. CDR3 nucleotides: TGTGCCAGCAGTGGGAAGGGGGGACAAGAGACCCAGTACTTC.

The chain carries TRBV29-1 and TRBJ1-1; D remains unclear. Germline CDR1 and CDR2: SQVTM and ANQGSEA. V gave up 4 bases and J gave up 5 bases, with 17 bases separating them. This CDR3 has 14 amino acids. CDR3 sequence (DNA): TGCAGCGTTGTAGTGGCCAGTGGTGGGACTGAAGCTTTCTTT. Translated, it gives CSVVVASGGTEAFF.

As to this clone: The germline gene is not matched at one end of the junction; a read error may be the cause. The chain couples TRBV7-7 to TRBJ2-1, with D possibly matching TRBD2 (7 bases). The CDR3 is 16 amino acids. The germline V gene encodes CDR1 SSHAT and CDR2 FNYEAQ (reference sequence). CDR3: CASSLSRGAKYNEQFF. CDR3 bases: TGTGCTAGCAGCTTAAGTCGGGGGGCGAAATACAATGAGCAGTTCTTC.

V gene TRBV9 combines with J gene TRBJ1-1; no definite D call. The length of the CDR3 is 12 residues. Germline values: CDR1 SGDLS, CDR2 YYNGEE. V lost 7 bases to trimming and J lost 3 bases, with 10 bases between them. CDR3 amino acids: CASGDGYTEAFF. The CDR3 coding sequence is TGTGCCAGCGGAGACGGATACACTGAAGCTTTCTTT.

The J gene is TRBJ2-3, the V gene TRBV6-5, with D possibly being TRBD1 (5 bases). Germline lookup yields CDR1 MNHEY and CDR2 SVGAGI. The length of the CDR3 is 13 residues. V gave up 6 bases and J gave up 2 bases, with 9 bases separating them. CDR3 residues: CASRQGTTDTQYF. CDR3 DNA: TGTGCCAGCAGGCAGGGTACCACAGATACGCAGTATTTT.

This clone has just one count. This rearrangement joins TRBV11-2 to TRBJ2-2; no reliable D call. This CDR3 is 16 amino acids long. Trimming took 5 bases from V and 1 from J, leaving 14 bases between them. From germline, CDR1 is SGHAT and CDR2 FQNNGV. The CDR3 protein is CASSPREPVNTGELFF. The CDR3, as DNA: TGTGCCAGCAGCCCAAGAGAGCCGGTGAACACCGGGGAGCTGTTTTTT.

The chain uses TRBV5-4 and TRBJ1-2; possible D gene TRBD1, 5 bases. The CDR3 loop spans 14 amino acids. Germline loops: CDR1 SGHNT, CDR2 YYREEE (reference sequence). V was pared by 0 bases and J by 1 base, with 7 bases between. The CDR3 region is CASSLVGGNYGYTF. CDR3 in DNA: TGTGCCAGCAGCTTGGTCGGGGGTAACTATGGCTACACCTTC.